Following are 2 T cell receptor beta chains from one sample sequenced in a study of molecular identifiers for immune sequencing clone quantification. TCRdb analysed the PCR reads with MiXCR anew, one entry per CDR3 protein. The repertoire holds 55,000 to 75,000 distinct CDR3 sequences, with 15% to 20% as singletons. Sequencing was performed on naive CD8+ T cells from blood, with Jurkat cell RNA spiked in. Subset: FACS-sorted CD8+CD4-CCR7+CD45RA+ naive T cells. The receptors originated from a human donor in good health. Some libraries in this study had Jurkat cell RNA spiked in.

Note on this clonotype: This may be a read error, as it is one base from a much larger clone. This sequence joins TRBV3-1 and TRBJ2-7; 8 bases fit TRBD2. The CDR3 extends over 15 amino acids. Germline CDR1 and CDR2: LGHDT and YNNKEL (reference sequence). CDR3 sequence: CACSQPGLGSREQYF. DNA for the CDR3: TGTGCCTGCAGCCAACCGGGACTAGGGTCGAGGGAGCAGTACTTC.

Remarks on this clonotype: This may come from a read error, since a much larger clone is one base off. In nucleotides, the CDR3 is TGTGCCGGCAGGGAATACCCAGGGGGCGACACTGAAGCTTTCTTT. Protein product: CAGREYPGGDTEAFF. The chain recombines TRBV2 with TRBJ1-1; 8 nucleotides agree with TRBD1. Per germline, CDR1 SNHLY and CDR2 FYNNEI. The CDR3 length is 15 residues.